These 25 T cell receptor beta chains were all obtained from the same sample, sequenced in a study of early T cells in non-severe SARS-CoV-2 infection. TCRdb redid the calling of the 5' RACE reads with MiXCR, one entry per CDR3 protein. The data show about 70,000 distinct CDR3 sequences, with 4% to 6% seen just once and roughly 3.7% held by the top ten. The sample here was whole blood, taken at baseline. Source of these receptors: an adult who was a healthcare worker with PCR-confirmed SARS-CoV-2 infection or an uninfected control (not recorded which). The donor label of this sample is uncertain.

This clonotype was observed at least ten times. The J gene is TRBJ1-2, the V gene TRBV9, with a weak D call TRBD1 (6 bases). The CDR3 is made up of 17 amino acids. Germline CDR1 reads SGDLS; CDR2 reads YYNGEE. Trimming took off 0 bases at V and 3 bases at J, with 18 bases between the two ends. CDR3 region: CASSVATQGHGYYGYTF. The CDR3 nucleotides are TGTGCCAGCAGCGTAGCTACACAGGGACACGGATACTATGGCTACACCTTC.

At least ten counts were recorded for this clonotype. This rearrangement joins TRBV12-3 or TRBV12-4 to TRBJ1-4; D is undetermined. V lost 5 bases and J 8 bases, leaving 9 bases between the germline ends. This CDR3 comprises 12 residues. CDR3 bases: TGTGCCAGCAGTGCCGACCGAGAAAAACTGTTTTTT. Translation: CASSADREKLFF.

This clonotype was observed at least ten times. The V and J genes are TRBV11-2 and TRBJ2-1; either TRBD1 or TRBD2 may fit D (6 bases each). Trimming took off 4 bases at V and 0 bases at J, with 10 bases between the two ends. The CDR3 is 15 amino acids. Looked up from germline, CDR1 is SGHAT and CDR2 is FQNNGV. The CDR3 DNA sequence: TGTGCCAGCAGCTCCAAGGGGGGCTCCTACAATGAGCAGTTCTTC. Its protein product is CASSSKGGSYNEQFF. Using reference TRBV11-2 and TRBJ2-1 for the parts outside the CDR3, the full variable domain is EAGVAQSPRYKIIEKRQSVAFWCNPISGHATLYWYQQILGQGPKLLIQFQNNGVVDDSQLPKDRFSAERLKGVDSTLKIQPAKLEDSAVYLCASSSKGGSYNEQFFGPGTRLTVL.

This clonotype was seen a handful of times. The chain is built from TRBV29-1 and TRBJ2-5, with 12 bases matching TRBD1. Per germline, CDR1 SQVTM and CDR2 ANQGSEA. There are 13 residues in the CDR3. The ends lost 5 bases at V and 6 bases at J; junction bases unmatched: 4. The CDR3 bases are TGCAGCGTTTTGGGACAGGGGGCAAAGACCCAGTACTTC. Translation: CSVLGQGAKTQYF. Filled out from reference TRBV29-1 and TRBJ2-5, the complete variable domain reads SAVISQKPSRDICQRGTSLTIQCQVDSQVTMMFWYRQQPGQSLTLIATANQGSEATYESGFVIDKFPISRPNLTFSTLTVSNMSPEDSSIYLCSVLGQGAKTQYFGPGTRLLVL.

The chain has TRBV12-3 or TRBV12-4 and TRBJ1-6; maybe TRBD1 (6 bases). V lost 6 bases, J lost 0 bases, and 12 bases lay in between. CDR3 size: 16 residues. The CDR3, as DNA: TGTGCCAGCAGCACTACAGGGAGCTCCTATAATTCACCCCTCCACTTT. Protein: CASSTTGSSYNSPLHF.

This clonotype was seen a few times. The V gene is TRBV9, the J gene TRBJ2-7, with no clear D. V dropped 3 bases and J dropped 4 bases, with 8 bases sitting between them. Germline-derived CDR1 and CDR2 are SGDLS and YYNGEE. The CDR3 length is 12 residues. In nucleotides, the CDR3 is TGTGCCAGCAGCGCCGACGGGTACGAGCAGTACTTC. This translates into CASSADGYEQYF.

This clonotype was recorded many times. The chain is built from TRBV11-2 and TRBJ2-7; D remains unclear. Germline V gives CDR1 SGHAT, CDR2 FQNNGV. The CDR3 totals 14 residues. The germline V and J ends were trimmed by 2 bases and 2 bases, with 10 bases remaining between them. The CDR3 DNA reads as TGTGCCAGCAGCTTACGTGTCTTCCCCTACGAGCAGTACTTC. It specifies CASSLRVFPYEQYF.

This clonotype was picked up many times. The V call is TRBV6-5, the J call TRBJ2-2, with D perhaps given as TRBD1 or TRBD2 (5 bases each). Germline values: CDR1 MNHEY, CDR2 SVGAGI. The length of the CDR3 is 15 residues. With 7 bases removed from V and 4 bases from J, the gap between germline ends came to 16 bases. CDR3 loop: CASIKASGSTGELFF. CDR3 coding DNA: TGTGCCAGCATCAAAGCGTCAGGGAGCACCGGGGAGCTGTTTTTT.

This clonotype has only a few counts. The chain combines TRBV9 with TRBJ1-3, with 7 bases that match TRBD1. J was trimmed by 4 bases and V by 4 bases; bases with no gene match: 11. This CDR3 spans 16 amino acids. Germline assignment: CDR1 SGDLS and CDR2 YYNGEE. The CDR3 region has the DNA TGTGCCAGCAGCACTCATTCCAAGGGGGCCGGAAACACCATATATTTT. Its protein is CASSTHSKGAGNTIYF.

Many counts were recorded for this clonotype. The chain combines TRBV10-3 with TRBJ1-5; 9 bases match TRBD1. The junction had 3 bases not matched to a gene; V was cut back by 6 bases and J by 3 bases. This CDR3 is built from 14 residues. Germline V gene sequence: CDR1 ENHRY, CDR2 SYGVKD. CDR3 residues: CAISEQGANQPQHF. CDR3 DNA: TGTGCCATCAGCGAACAGGGGGCCAATCAGCCCCAGCATTTT.

This clonotype was recorded many times. V and J are TRBV5-1 and TRBJ1-1, with no clear D. The CDR3 contains 13 residues. Germline assignment: CDR1 SGHRS and CDR2 YFSETQ. Trimming left V 4 bases short and J 7 bases short, with 14 bases between. In DNA form, the CDR3 reads TGCGCCAGCAGCCGGCCGGGCAGAAGTGAAGCTTTCTTT. Translating gives CASSRPGRSEAFF.

Relative to its sample, this clonotype is medium-sized. J is TRBJ2-3 and V is TRBV20-1; D uncertain. V lost 0 bases, J lost 1 base, and 14 bases lay in between. This CDR3 is 16 amino acids long. Germline values: CDR1 DFQATT, CDR2 SNEGSKA (reference sequence). The CDR3 DNA reads TGCAGTGCTAGAGATCTTGACCCTAAAGGCACAGATACGCAGTATTTT. It yields the protein CSARDLDPKGTDTQYF.

The chain couples TRBV12-3 or TRBV12-4 to TRBJ1-6; 11 bases match TRBD1. This CDR3 spans 15 amino acids. V lost 5 bases to trimming and J lost 10 bases; unmatched junction nucleotides: 7. CDR3 region: CASSPPGQGASPLHF. In DNA form, the CDR3 reads TGTGCCAGCAGTCCCCCCGGACAGGGGGCCTCACCCCTCCACTTT.

V gene TRBV4-1 combines with J gene TRBJ1-4; D possibly corresponds to TRBD1 (6 bases). Deletions cut 3 bases from V and 5 bases from J, with 16 bases between. Per the germline V gene, CDR1 is MGHRA and CDR2 is YSYEKL. The CDR3 sequence is 16 residues long. The CDR3 loop reads CASSQRTVQPNEKLFF. The CDR3 region has the DNA TGCGCCAGCAGCCAGAGGACAGTTCAGCCGAATGAAAAACTGTTTTTT.

This clonotype was counted many times. The chain couples TRBV6-5 to TRBJ2-7; possibly TRBD2 for D (5 bases). Germline V gene data show CDR1 as MNHEY and CDR2 as SVGAGI. The CDR3 length is 16 residues. Trimming left V 6 bases short and J 0 bases short, with 18 bases between. The CDR3 nucleotides read TGTGCCAGCAGCCGACCTATGGACTCAAGCTCCTACGAGCAGTACTTC. As protein: CASSRPMDSSSYEQYF.

The table lists this clonotype with a few counts. The chain uses TRBV4-2 and TRBJ1-1; the D is unclear. The ends were cut back, 1 base at V and 2 bases at J, with 11 bases in the middle. The CDR3 length is 15 residues. CDR1 and CDR2 from the germline V gene are LGHNA and YNFKEQ. CDR3: CASSQAPESNTEAFF. The CDR3 nucleotides read TGTGCCAGCAGCCAAGCCCCCGAGTCCAACACTGAAGCTTTCTTT.

CDR3 nucleotides: TGTGCCAGCAGCTTACGAGCGGGGGGGCCGATAGGTAATGAGCAGTTCTTC. This codes for CASSLRAGGPIGNEQFF. The chain uses TRBV7-2 and TRBJ2-1, with 10 positions matching TRBD2. V shed 2 bases and J 7 bases; nucleotides not matched to a gene: 11. CDR1 and CDR2 from the germline V gene are SGHTA and FQGNSA. This CDR3 has 17 residues.

This clonotype was observed a handful of times. V and J are TRBV9 and TRBJ2-3; 8 positions agree with TRBD1. The V gene's germline CDR1 is SGDLS and CDR2 YYNGEE. The CDR3 is made up of 16 amino acids. With V trimmed by 0 bases and J by 0 bases, 3 bases remained unmatched. The CDR3 DNA is TGTGCCAGCAGCGTAGAGACAGGGGTGAGCACAGATACGCAGTATTTT. Translated, it gives CASSVETGVSTDTQYF.

The sample holds many counts of this clonotype. CDR3 DNA: TGTGCCAGCAGCTCCGGGGAGGGTGGCGGGGACTATGGCTACACCTTC. Amino acid sequence: CASSSGEGGGDYGYTF. V gene TRBV7-2 combines with J gene TRBJ1-2; D not resolved. Germline values: CDR1 SGHTA, CDR2 FQGNSA. The CDR3 consists of 16 residues. Trimming stripped 4 bases from V and 3 bases from J, with 18 bases between.

This clonotype came up a few times. The chain uses TRBV9 and TRBJ1-5; D not certain. The ends were cut back, 0 bases at V and 0 bases at J, with 10 bases in the middle. The length of the CDR3 is 16 residues. Germline loops: CDR1 SGDLS, CDR2 YYNGEE. The CDR3 is CASSVGDRSSNQPQHF. CDR3 nucleotide sequence: TGTGCCAGCAGCGTAGGGGATCGCTCTAGCAATCAGCCCCAGCATTTT.

The CDR3 here is CSARPGQGYGYTF. CDR3 DNA: TGCAGTGCTAGACCAGGTCAGGGGTATGGCTACACCTTC. The chain couples TRBV20-1 to TRBJ1-2, with a tentative D call TRBD1 (6 bases). The V end lost 2 bases, the J end lost 5 bases, and 12 bases lay between the germline ends. Germline CDR1 reads DFQATT; CDR2 reads SNEGSKA (reference sequence). CDR3 length equals 13 residues.

The chain links TRBV20-1 to TRBJ2-3; 9 bases align to TRBD2. This CDR3 region has 14 residues. Germline V gives CDR1 DFQATT, CDR2 SNEGSKA (reference sequence). V lost 5 bases, J lost 2 bases, and 5 bases stayed unmatched. The CDR3 reads CSAPRLADTDTQYF. DNA of the CDR3: TGCAGTGCTCCCCGACTAGCGGACACAGATACGCAGTATTTT.

This clonotype was observed many times. The rearrangement links TRBV19 to TRBJ2-7, with 8 bases fitting TRBD1. The V gene's germline CDR1 is LNHDA and CDR2 SQIVND (reference sequence). J gave up 6 bases and V 3 bases, and 4 bases lay outside the gene matches. This CDR3 spans 13 amino acids. In DNA, the CDR3 is TGTGCCAGTAGTATGGACAGGGCGGGCGAGCAGTACTTC. Amino acid sequence: CASSMDRAGEQYF.

This clonotype was counted at least ten times. The V gene is TRBV20-1, the J gene TRBJ1-2; weak D call: TRBD1 (5 bases). The germline V gene encodes CDR1 DFQATT and CDR2 SNEGSKA (reference sequence). This CDR3 comprises 14 residues. Trimming pared 4 bases from V and 4 bases from J, leaving 16 bases between. CDR3 coding DNA: TGCAGTGCTACCCCAGGGATCGATGGCTATGGCTACACCTTC. It yields the protein CSATPGIDGYGYTF.

Ten or more counts support this clonotype. The chain uses TRBV11-2 and TRBJ2-5, with D hard to call. Trimming removed 3 bases at V and 4 bases at J, with 3 bases between. The CDR3 is made up of 11 amino acids. CDR1 and CDR2 from the germline V gene are SGHAT and FQNNGV. DNA for the CDR3: TGTGCCAGCAGCTTCCCAGAGACCCAGTACTTC. It encodes CASSFPETQYF.